The source of this T cell receptor (beta chain) is a study of OX40 agonist ivuxolimab in advanced cancers. Across the study: Hepatocellular carcinoma, melanoma, renal cell or head and neck cancer occurred in dose-escalation patients. Study-wide results and limits: At 0.1 to 3.0 mg/kg and by week 6, clonal expansion occurred in CD4+ and CD8+ blood T cells. Clonal expansion was among the lowest in partial responders at 0.1-3.0 mg/kg, especially CD8+. CD4+ T cells averaged fewer expanded clones than CD8+ T cells.

Assay used: immunoSEQ multiplex PCR; TCRdb lists only in-frame clones, some missing. The data contain fewer than 65,000 clones, around nine tenths of them singletons. To note about this clone: Its antigen is still unknown.

Germline CDR1 reads GTSNPN; CDR2 reads SVGIG (reference sequence). CDR3 length: 13 amino acids. The V segment lost 5 bases and the J segment 4 bases; nucleotides outside the gene matches: 4. The input for sequencing was CD4+ or CD8+ T cells sorted from blood, taken in a trial of the OX40 agonist ivuxolimab. The chain combines TRBV30 with TRBJ1-3, with 8 bases identical to TRBD1. The TCR comes from an adult with an advanced solid tumor such as melanoma, head and neck, liver or kidney cancer. This CDR3 is CAWQGAPGNTIYF. The CDR3 nucleotides are TGTGCCTGGCAGGGGGCGCCGGGAAACACCATATATTTT.